Listed below are T cell receptor beta chains from one sample, sequenced in a study of T cell responses to AZD1222 COVID-19 vaccine. Generated by immunoSEQ multiplex PCR, the TCRdb table keeps only in-frame clones and is missing some. The sample has tens of thousands of clones, over 85% seen once. The sample consisted of peripheral blood, taken on day 0 of AZD1222 vaccination. The receptors shown here come from an adult in good health. The CDR3 runs from the conserved cysteine through the conserved F or W. D genes are given only for firm matches. Size values are once, few and many counts, or a class for expanded clones, and some rows have none.

>TRBJ2-1|TRBV5-1|-|TRBD2
CASSLGTSGITQFF
TGCGCCAGCAGCCTCGGGACTAGCGGGATAACACAGTTCTTC
>TRBJ1-1|TRBV7-3|-|-
CASSLTGQTNTEAFF
TGTGCCAGCAGCTTAACAGGACAGACGAACACTGAAGCTTTCTTT
>TRBJ1-5|TRBV28|-|TRBD1
CASSSTGQGDQPQHF
TGTGCCAGCAGTTCCACCGGACAGGGGGATCAGCCCCAGCATTTT
>TRBJ2-7|TRBV3-1/TRBV3-2|-|-
CASSRLGTYEQYF
TGTGCCAGCAGCCGACTAGGTACCTACGAGCAGTACTTC
>TRBJ2-2|TRBV19|few|-
CASRGDNTGELFF
TGTGCCAGTAGAGGGGACAACACCGGGGAGCTGTTTTTT
>TRBJ1-2|TRBV7-9|-|TRBD1
CASSLMNRGLNGYTF
TGTGCCAGCAGCTTAATGAACAGGGGGCTCAATGGCTACACCTTC
>TRBJ1-1|TRBV11-2|-|TRBD1
CASSLSWTGTMNTEAFF
TGTGCCAGCAGCTTAAGTTGGACAGGGACTATGAACACTGAAGCTTTCTTT
>TRBJ1-1|TRBV19|-|TRBD1
CASSPQGAGTEAFF
TGTGCCAGTAGCCCACAGGGGGCTGGCACTGAAGCTTTCTTT
>TRBJ1-4|TRBV7-6|-|-
CASSRGAPQKEKLFF
TGTGCCAGCAGCAGAGGGGCCCCCCAAAAAGAAAAACTGTTTTTT
>TRBJ1-5|TRBV7-2|many|-
CASSLDSRGNQPQHF
TGTGCCAGCAGCTTAGACAGCCGGGGGAATCAGCCCCAGCATTTT
>TRBJ1-5|TRBV2|-|-
CATTPDPNIRPQHF
TGTGCCACCACTCCCGACCCGAATATCAGGCCCCAGCATTTT
>TRBJ1-5|TRBV6-2/TRBV6-3|once|-
CASSYVVSNQPQHF
TGTGCCAGCAGTTACGTCGTCAGCAATCAGCCCCAGCATTTT
>TRBJ1-6|TRBV28|-|-
CASRPSKPLMSGSPLHF
TGTGCCAGCAGGCCCAGCAAGCCCCTCATGAGTGGCTCACCCCTCCACTTT
>TRBJ2-5|TRBV18|-|-
CASSPPSRVGRKETQYF
TGTGCCAGCTCACCACCGAGTAGGGTTGGTAGGAAAGAGACCCAGTACTTC
>TRBJ2-1|TRBV27|-|-
CASSTSRGNEQFF
TGTGCCAGTTCCACCTCTCGGGGCAATGAGCAGTTCTTC
>TRBJ1-2|TRBV29-1|-|-
CSVATSGTTAYGYTF
TGCAGCGTTGCAACATCCGGGACGACCGCCTATGGCTACACCTTC
>TRBJ1-6|TRBV28|-|-
CASSRGESSYNSPLHF
TGTGCCAGCAGTCGTGGGGAGAGCTCCTATAATTCACCCCTCCACTTT
>TRBJ1-2|TRBV27|-|TRBD1
CASSRGQQTYGYTF
TGTGCCAGCAGCCGGGGACAGCAGACCTATGGCTACACCTTC
>TRBJ2-1|TRBV6-5|-|TRBD2
CASKRTRGQNEQFF
TGTGCCAGCAAAAGGACTAGAGGTCAGAATGAGCAGTTCTTC
>TRBJ2-7|TRBV28|-|-
CASSRADPLYEQYF
TGTGCCAGCAGCAGGGCGGACCCTCTCTACGAGCAGTACTTC
>TRBJ2-7|TRBV18|-|-
CASSPVEGVGEQYF
TGTGCCAGCTCACCCGTGGAGGGGGTGGGAGAGCAGTACTTC
>TRBJ1-1|TRBV28|-|-
CASSPPRGVYTEAFF
TGTGCCAGCAGTCCACCCCGGGGAGTGTACACTGAAGCTTTCTTT
>TRBJ2-6|TRBV18|-|TRBD1
CASSQLGGQGLSGANVLTF
TGTGCCAGCTCGCAGCTCGGGGGACAGGGACTCTCTGGGGCCAACGTCCTGACTTTC
>TRBJ1-1|TRBV5-1|-|-
CASSFQGMGAMNTEAFF
TGCGCCAGCAGCTTCCAGGGGATGGGGGCTATGAACACTGAAGCTTTCTTT
>TRBJ2-7|TRBV6-5|once|TRBD2
CASTPSQRDYEQYF
TGTGCCAGCACCCCTTCCCAGCGGGACTACGAGCAGTACTTC
>TRBJ2-1|TRBV3-1/TRBV3-2|few|-
CASSLPEGVETNEQFF
TGTGCCAGCAGCCTACCGGAGGGAGTCGAGACCAATGAGCAGTTCTTC
>TRBJ1-1|TRBV5-6|-|-
CASSPLTLVGGNTEAFF
TGTGCCAGCAGCCCTTTGACCCTAGTCGGGGGGAACACTGAAGCTTTCTTT
>TRBJ2-5|TRBV2|-|TRBD2
CASKRFLAGYTEETQYF
TGTGCCAGCAAGCGTTTTCTAGCGGGGTATACGGAGGAGACCCAGTACTTC
>TRBJ2-1|TRBV11-2|once|-
CASSLDAQRDSSYNEQFF
TGTGCCAGCAGCTTAGACGCTCAGCGGGACAGCTCCTACAATGAGCAGTTCTTC
>TRBJ1-4|TRBV2|-|-
CASSDSNEKLFF
TGTGCCAGCAGTGACAGTAATGAAAAACTGTTTTTT
>TRBJ1-2|TRBV7-9|-|TRBD1
CASSLNRGQENYGYTF
TGTGCCAGCAGCTTAAATAGGGGACAGGAGAACTATGGCTACACCTTC
>TRBJ1-2|TRBV7-3|-|TRBD1
CASSLTGGQDYTF
TGTGCCAGCAGCTTGACAGGGGGCCAGGACTACACCTTC
>TRBJ2-7|TRBV5-1|once|-
CASSQYGQTSSYEQYF
TGCGCCAGCAGCCAATACGGACAGACCAGCTCCTACGAGCAGTACTTC
>TRBJ1-2|TRBV12-3/TRBV12-4|-|-
CASSHTGNYGYTF
TGTGCCAGCAGTCACACAGGGAACTATGGCTACACCTTC
>TRBJ1-6|TRBV6-6|once|-
CASSYKDRYSPLHF
TGTGCCAGCAGTTACAAAGACCGCTATTCACCCCTCCACTTT
>TRBJ1-3|TRBV7-9|-|TRBD1
CASSWTGGPGNTIYF
TGTGCCAGCAGCTGGACAGGGGGCCCTGGAAACACCATATATTTT
>TRBJ1-3|TRBV9|-|-
CASSVEGGTGGNTIYF
TGTGCCAGCAGCGTAGAGGGAGGAACTGGTGGAAACACCATATATTTT
>TRBJ1-1|TRBV18|once|TRBD1
CASSPTGVEEAFF
TGTGCCAGCTCACCGACAGGGGTTGAGGAAGCTTTCTTT
>TRBJ1-5|TRBV12-5|-|-
CAWAVCSHDSNQPQHF
TGTGCTTGGGCAGTCTGCTCCCATGATAGCAATCAGCCCCAGCATTTT
>TRBJ1-1|TRBV9|-|-
CASSLGLDGARVNTEAFF
TGTGCCAGCAGCCTCGGCCTAGACGGGGCCAGGGTAAACACTGAAGCTTTCTTT
>TRBJ2-2|TRBV5-1|-|-
CASSTGQNTGELFF
TGCGCCAGCAGCACGGGACAGAACACCGGGGAGCTGTTTTTT
>TRBJ2-7|TRBV14|-|TRBD1
CASATGFYEQYF
TGTGCCAGTGCGACAGGGTTCTACGAGCAGTACTTC